These T cell receptor beta chains were read from a single sample in a study of T-cell reconstitution after alpha-beta-depleted transplantation in children. TCRdb analysed the PCR reads with MiXCR anew, one entry per CDR3 protein. The table records around 140,000 distinct CDR3 sequences, 8.5% to 10% of them present only once. The specimen comprised PBMCs, mostly from graft donor cells, sampled 180 days after TCRalphabeta/CD19-depleted stem cell transplant. The receptors derive from a female patient aged 2-15 years who had a stem cell transplant for congenital amegakaryocytic thrombocytopenia, so the T cells may come from the graft donor. Each CDR3 is given with its conserved first and last residue. D genes are given only for firm matches. Clone size is stated in some rows and not others, as once, few, many or a class when expanded.

j_call,d_call,clone_size,v_call,cdr3_aa,cdr3_nt
TRBJ2-1,TRBD1,-,TRBV20-1,CSARVDRDRGYNEQFF,TGCAGTGCTAGAGTTGATAGGGACAGGGGTTACAATGAGCAGTTCTTC
TRBJ2-7,TRBD1,many,TRBV20-1,CSAIPITGVYEQYF,TGCAGTGCTATCCCGATAACAGGGGTCTACGAGCAGTACTTC
TRBJ2-1,-,-,TRBV20-1,CSAARTDYNEQFF,TGCAGTGCTGCACGGACAGACTACAATGAGCAGTTCTTC
TRBJ2-7,TRBD1,few,TRBV18,CASSPDRALSYEQYF,TGTGCCAGCTCACCGGACAGGGCCCTCTCCTACGAGCAGTACTTC
TRBJ2-3,-,few,TRBV15,CATSRYRARDTDTQYF,TGTGCCACCAGCAGATATAGGGCGAGGGACACAGATACGCAGTATTTT
TRBJ2-7,TRBD2,many,TRBV7-2,CASSSTSGGTYEQYF,TGTGCCAGCAGCTCGACTAGCGGGGGGACCTACGAGCAGTACTTC
TRBJ2-1,-,many,TRBV20-1,CSTVLGGLNEQFF,TGCAGTACAGTTCTGGGGGGGCTCAATGAGCAGTTCTTC
TRBJ2-7,TRBD1,few,TRBV6-1,CASRTGTGENYEQYF,TGTGCCAGCCGAACCGGGACAGGGGAAAACTACGAGCAGTACTTC
TRBJ1-3,-,few,TRBV6-1,CASSLGMGDGNTIYF,TGTGCCAGCAGCCTAGGTATGGGTGACGGAAACACCATATATTTT
TRBJ2-1,TRBD2,many,TRBV7-8,CASSPGGFTYNEQFF,TGTGCCAGCAGCCCGGGGGGGTTCACCTACAATGAGCAGTTCTTC
TRBJ2-3,-,-,TRBV7-9,CATSLAAGKAGTDTQYF,TGTGCCACCAGCTTAGCGGCGGGGAAGGCTGGCACAGATACGCAGTATTTT
TRBJ1-2,TRBD1,many,TRBV5-1,CASSVWTLDRGFPVSGYTF,TGCGCCAGCAGCGTGTGGACCTTGGACAGGGGGTTTCCGGTTAGTGGCTACACCTTC
TRBJ2-5,-,many,TRBV5-1,CASSLGRQETQYF,TGCGCCAGCAGCTTGGGGCGGCAAGAGACCCAGTACTTC
TRBJ2-5,-,-,TRBV2,CASSDPKGLETQYF,TGTGCCAGCAGTGACCCCAAGGGGTTAGAGACCCAGTACTTC
TRBJ2-7,-,-,TRBV2,CASTWDFGAYEQYF,TGTGCCAGCACTTGGGACTTTGGGGCCTACGAGCAGTACTTC
TRBJ2-1,TRBD2,many,TRBV3-1,CASSQQLAEYNEQFF,TGTGCCAGCAGCCAACAACTAGCGGAGTACAATGAGCAGTTCTTC